This T cell receptor beta chain was identified in a study of blood T cell repertoires in COVID-19. Overall study context: Collection of acute and convalescent COVID-19 samples took place in the United States, Italy and Spain.

V was clipped by 2 bases and J by 5 bases, with 13 bases between them. The CDR3 totals 14 residues. Germline CDR1 is GTSNPN and CDR2 is SVGIG (reference sequence). Original processing methods: Amplifying reference gene primers gave estimates of nucleated cell counts. Sequencing was performed with immunoSEQ multiplex PCR; in TCRdb, only in-frame clones are kept and a portion is missing. V and J calls and clone size are those listed in that table; D and trimming were worked out from the DNA. The table lists about 120,000 clones, more than 75% of them singletons, with approximately 2.3% in the top ten. Sequencing was done on a sample of peripheral blood. The receptor's source is a woman in her forties or fifties with acute or convalescent COVID-19. This chain links TRBV30 with TRBJ2-1; weak D call: TRBD2 (6 bases). The CDR3 nucleotides read TGTGCCTGGAGTATCGGGACTCAGAACAATGAGCAGTTCTTC. As protein: CAWSIGTQNNEQFF.